These 8 T cell receptor beta chains share one sample of origin, sequenced in a study of T cells and Merkel cell carcinoma outcomes. Only in-frame clones appear in the TCRdb table, and some are missing; sequencing was by immunoSEQ multiplex PCR. The profile covers about 15,000 clones, with roughly 76% appearing a single time and 9% taken by the ten largest. Sequencing input: tumor tissue from Merkel cell carcinoma. These receptors originate from a human donor with Merkel cell carcinoma.

This clone turned up a few times. The chain couples TRBV14 to TRBJ1-4; unclear D gene. This CDR3 has 11 residues. Germline CDR1 is SGHDN and CDR2 is FVKESK. V dropped 9 bases and J dropped 10 bases, with 12 bases sitting between them. In nucleotides, the CDR3 is TGTGCCAGTTACGGACCGGGAAAACTGTTTTTT. As protein: CASYGPGKLFF.

The chain links TRBV27 to TRBJ1-2; D remains unclear. There are 12 residues in the CDR3. Trimming removed 7 bases from V and 8 bases from J, with 14 bases in between. The germline V gene has CDR1 MNHEY and CDR2 SMNVEV (reference sequence). The CDR3 loop reads CASISLTGGYTF. DNA of the CDR3: TGTGCCAGCATCTCCCTAACCGGGGGCTACACCTTC.

This clone was recorded once. The rearrangement uses TRBV7-9 and TRBJ2-6, with D uncertain. The CDR3 is 13 residues long. The V end lost 0 bases, the J end lost 3 bases, and 0 bases lay between the germline ends. Germline CDR1 is SEHNR and CDR2 is FQNEAQ (reference sequence). In DNA form, the CDR3 reads TGTGCCAGCAGCTTAGCTGGGGCCAACGTCCTGACTTTC. This encodes CASSLAGANVLTF.

The CDR3 DNA follows: TGTGCCAGCAGTGAACCCCCTAGCCGCCCCAACTATGGCTACACCTTC. This codes for CASSEPPSRPNYGYTF. This chain uses TRBV6-1 with TRBJ1-2; unclear D gene. Trimming took off 2 bases at V and 2 bases at J, with 15 bases between the two ends. In germline, CDR1 is MNHNS, CDR2 SASEGT. The CDR3 loop spans 16 amino acids.

This clone was detected only once. The chain has TRBV5-1 and TRBJ1-1; 7 bases are a match to TRBD1. Per germline, CDR1 SGHRS and CDR2 YFSETQ. The V and J ends lost 4 bases and 3 bases, in that order; junction bases with no gene match: 3. The CDR3 has 13 amino acids. CDR3: CASSTQGDTEAFF. The CDR3, as DNA: TGCGCCAGCAGCACCCAGGGGGACACTGAAGCTTTCTTT.

This chain joins TRBV2 and TRBJ2-1; TRBD2 agrees at 9 bases. V was clipped by 6 bases and J by 0 bases; unmatched bases: 15. Per the germline V gene, CDR1 is SNHLY and CDR2 is FYNNEI. The CDR3 is 19 amino acids. In nucleotides, the CDR3 is TGTGCCAGCAGCCTCCGGGGGCTAGCGGGGCAAAGCTCCTACAATGAGCAGTTCTTC. It translates to CASSLRGLAGQSSYNEQFF.

This clone is judged medium-sized (0.01 to 0.1%). The chain combines TRBV10-3 with TRBJ2-3; TRBD2 agrees at 8 bases. Germline loops: CDR1 ENHRY, CDR2 SYGVKD. V lost 5 bases to trimming and J lost 4 bases; unmatched junction nucleotides: 8. The CDR3 sequence is 15 residues long. CDR3 coding DNA: TGTGCCATCAGTCGCGGGGGGCAGTCCGCAGATACGCAGTATTTT. It is translated as CAISRGGQSADTQYF.

The CDR3 here is CASSSHTPGQIYEQYF. The CDR3 coding sequence is TGTGCCAGCAGTTCTCATACTCCGGGACAGATCTACGAGCAGTACTTC. This chain joins TRBV28 and TRBJ2-7; 7 bases agree with TRBD1. The CDR3 totals 16 residues. Germline trimming cut 4 bases from V and 3 bases from J; bases unmatched to any gene: 12. The V gene's germline CDR1 is MDHEN and CDR2 SYDVKM.